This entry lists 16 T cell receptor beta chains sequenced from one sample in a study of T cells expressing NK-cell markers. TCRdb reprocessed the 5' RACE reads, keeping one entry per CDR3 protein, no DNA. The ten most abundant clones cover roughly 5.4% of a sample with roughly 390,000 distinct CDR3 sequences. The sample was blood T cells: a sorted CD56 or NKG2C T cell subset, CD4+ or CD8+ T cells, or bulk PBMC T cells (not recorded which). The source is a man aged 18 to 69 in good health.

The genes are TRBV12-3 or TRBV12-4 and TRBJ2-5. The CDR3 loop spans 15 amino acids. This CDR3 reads CASSTSGVGQETQYF.

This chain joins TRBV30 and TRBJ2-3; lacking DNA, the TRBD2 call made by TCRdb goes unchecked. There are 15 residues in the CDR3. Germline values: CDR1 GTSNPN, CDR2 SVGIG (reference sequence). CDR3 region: CAWSTGLAGTDTQYF.

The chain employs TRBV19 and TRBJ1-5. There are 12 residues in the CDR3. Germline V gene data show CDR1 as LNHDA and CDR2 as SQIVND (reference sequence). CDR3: CASSIEGSPQHF.

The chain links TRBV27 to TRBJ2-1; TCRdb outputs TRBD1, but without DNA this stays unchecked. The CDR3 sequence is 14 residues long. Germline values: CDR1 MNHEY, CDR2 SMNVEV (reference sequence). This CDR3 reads CASSGGQPYNEQFF.

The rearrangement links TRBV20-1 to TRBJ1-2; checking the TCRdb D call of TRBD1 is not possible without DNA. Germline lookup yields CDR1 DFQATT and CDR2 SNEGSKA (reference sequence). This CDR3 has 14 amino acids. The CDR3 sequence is CSARVGRGASGYTF.

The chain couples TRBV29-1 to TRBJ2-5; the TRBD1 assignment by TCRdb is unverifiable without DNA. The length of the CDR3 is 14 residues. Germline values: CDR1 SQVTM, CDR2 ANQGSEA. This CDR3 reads CSVDSGQLSETQYF.

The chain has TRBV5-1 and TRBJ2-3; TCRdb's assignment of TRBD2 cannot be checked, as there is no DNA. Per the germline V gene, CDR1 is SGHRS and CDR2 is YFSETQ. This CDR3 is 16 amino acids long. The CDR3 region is CASSLALAGDPDTQYF.

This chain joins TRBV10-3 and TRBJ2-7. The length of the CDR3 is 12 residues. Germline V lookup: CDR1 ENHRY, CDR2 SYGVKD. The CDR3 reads CAIGGASYEQYF.

This CDR3 is CSASRPRGSGELFF. The V gene is TRBV20-1, the J gene TRBJ2-2; absent DNA, TCRdb's TRBD1 call cannot be checked. The CDR3 is made up of 14 amino acids. Germline V lookup: CDR1 DFQATT, CDR2 SNEGSKA (reference sequence).

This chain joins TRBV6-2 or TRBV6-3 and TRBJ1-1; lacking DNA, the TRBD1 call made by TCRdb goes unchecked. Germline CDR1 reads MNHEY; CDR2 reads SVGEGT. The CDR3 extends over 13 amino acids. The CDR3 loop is CASSLGQALEAFF.

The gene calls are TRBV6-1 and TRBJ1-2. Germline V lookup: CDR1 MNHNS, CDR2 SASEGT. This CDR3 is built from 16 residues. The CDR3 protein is CASSEQPFGFNYGYTF.

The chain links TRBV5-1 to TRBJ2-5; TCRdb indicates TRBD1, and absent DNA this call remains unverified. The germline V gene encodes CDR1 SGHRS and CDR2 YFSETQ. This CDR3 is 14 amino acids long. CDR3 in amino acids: CASSTGGTAGTQYF.

The CDR3 spells CASSNRNTAETQYF. The chain recombines TRBV2 with TRBJ2-5. Germline V lookup: CDR1 SNHLY, CDR2 FYNNEI. The length of the CDR3 is 14 residues.

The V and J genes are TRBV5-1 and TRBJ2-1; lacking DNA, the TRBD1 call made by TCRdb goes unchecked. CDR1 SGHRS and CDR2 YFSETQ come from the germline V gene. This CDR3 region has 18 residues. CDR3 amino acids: CASNPLRGSILGGNEQFF.

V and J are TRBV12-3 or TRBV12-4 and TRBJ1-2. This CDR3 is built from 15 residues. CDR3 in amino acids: CASSLIGRGGYGYTF.

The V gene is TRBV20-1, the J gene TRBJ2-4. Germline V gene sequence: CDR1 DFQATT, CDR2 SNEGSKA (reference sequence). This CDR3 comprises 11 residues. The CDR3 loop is CSARLQHIQYF.